This T cell receptor (beta chain) was captured in a study of blood T cell repertoires in COVID-19. About the research overall: Samples of COVID-19 (acute and convalescent) were obtained from the United States, Italy and Spain. The analysed material was cDNA or gDNA that came from T cells, B-cell-depleted T cells, or PBMCs.

In germline, CDR1 is SGHRS, CDR2 YFSETQ. Between the trimmed V and J ends, which lost 7 bases and 4 bases, there was a span of 12 bases. This CDR3 spans 13 amino acids. In the original workflow: The assay estimated nucleated cells by amplifying reference gene primers. The repertoire was sequenced with immunoSEQ multiplex PCR; TCRdb's copy has only in-frame clones and lacks some. For V, J and clone size, that table is used; D and trimming come from the DNA. The data show under 250,000 clones, approximately 88% seen once. Exposed participants encountered a COVID-19 case during the 2 weeks preceding study entry.

The chain uses TRBV5-1 and TRBJ1-3; no firm D call. The origin of this receptor is a young woman who had been exposed to COVID-19. The sequencing input was PBMCs or T cells enriched from blood (not recorded which). This chain's CDR3 is CASSEGLGNTIYF. DNA for the CDR3: TGCGCCAGCTCGGAGGGCCTAGGAAACACCATATATTTT.